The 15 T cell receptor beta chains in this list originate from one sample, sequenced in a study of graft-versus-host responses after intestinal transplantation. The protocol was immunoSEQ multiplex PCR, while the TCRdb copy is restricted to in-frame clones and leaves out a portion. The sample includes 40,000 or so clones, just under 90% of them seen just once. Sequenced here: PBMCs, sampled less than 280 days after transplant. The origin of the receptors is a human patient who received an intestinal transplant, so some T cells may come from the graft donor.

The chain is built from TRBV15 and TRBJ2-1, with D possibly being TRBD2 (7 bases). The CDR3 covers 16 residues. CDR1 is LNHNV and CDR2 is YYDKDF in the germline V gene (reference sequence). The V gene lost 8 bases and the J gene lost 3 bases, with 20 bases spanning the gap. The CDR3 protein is CATSGGDSLRYNEQFF. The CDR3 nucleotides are TGTGCCACCTCGGGGGGCGACAGCCTTCGCTACAATGAGCAGTTCTTC.

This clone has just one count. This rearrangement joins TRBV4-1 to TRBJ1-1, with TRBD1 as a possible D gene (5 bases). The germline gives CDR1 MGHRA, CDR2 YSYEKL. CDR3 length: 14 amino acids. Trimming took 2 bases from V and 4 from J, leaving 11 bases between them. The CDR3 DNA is TGCGCCAGCAGCCAACAGGGATTGGGCACTGAAGCTTTCTTT. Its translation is CASSQQGLGTEAFF.

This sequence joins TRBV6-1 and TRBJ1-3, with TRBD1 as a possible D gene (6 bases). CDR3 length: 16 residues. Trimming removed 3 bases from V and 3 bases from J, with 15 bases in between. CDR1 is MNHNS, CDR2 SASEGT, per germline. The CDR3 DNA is TGTGCCAGCAGTGAGGAGGGGGGAGGCTATGGAAACACCATATATTTT. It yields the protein CASSEEGGGYGNTIYF.

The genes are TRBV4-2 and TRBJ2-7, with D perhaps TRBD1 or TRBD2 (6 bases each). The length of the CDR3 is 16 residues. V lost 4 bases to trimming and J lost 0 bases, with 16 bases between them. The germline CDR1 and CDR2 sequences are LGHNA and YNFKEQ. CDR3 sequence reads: CASSLGRGVSSYEQYF. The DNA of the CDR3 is TGTGCCAGCAGCCTTGGAAGGGGGGTTTCCTCCTACGAGCAGTACTTC.

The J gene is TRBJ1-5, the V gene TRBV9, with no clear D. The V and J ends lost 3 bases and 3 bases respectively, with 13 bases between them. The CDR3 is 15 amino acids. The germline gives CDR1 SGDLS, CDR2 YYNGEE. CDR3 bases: TGTGCCAGCAGCGGGCCGGGCCTCCCCAATCAGCCCCAGCATTTT. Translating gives CASSGPGLPNQPQHF.

CDR3 in DNA: TGTGCCAGCTTCGGGACACTCCGTTTTATAGCAATCAGTAGGGGTAGCAATCAGCCCCAGCATTTT. Its protein is CASFGTLRFIAISRGSNQPQHF. The chain recombines TRBV27 with TRBJ1-5; tentatively, D is TRBD1 (6 bases). The V and J ends lost 8 bases and 0 bases respectively, with 35 bases between them. This CDR3 contains 22 residues. The germline V gene has CDR1 MNHEY and CDR2 SMNVEV (reference sequence).

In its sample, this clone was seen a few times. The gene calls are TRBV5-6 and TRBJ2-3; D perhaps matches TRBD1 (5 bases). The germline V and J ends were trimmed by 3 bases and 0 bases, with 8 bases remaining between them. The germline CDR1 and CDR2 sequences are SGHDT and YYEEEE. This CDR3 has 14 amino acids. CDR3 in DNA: TGTGCCAGCAGCTCCTCAGGGAGCACAGATACGCAGTATTTT. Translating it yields CASSSSGSTDTQYF.

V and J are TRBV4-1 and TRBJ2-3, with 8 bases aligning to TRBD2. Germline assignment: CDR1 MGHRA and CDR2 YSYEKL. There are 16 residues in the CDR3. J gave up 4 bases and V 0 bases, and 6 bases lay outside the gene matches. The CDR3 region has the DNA TGCGCCAGCAGCCAAGATCGGAGCGGGGGTTCAGATACGCAGTATTTT. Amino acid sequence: CASSQDRSGGSDTQYF.

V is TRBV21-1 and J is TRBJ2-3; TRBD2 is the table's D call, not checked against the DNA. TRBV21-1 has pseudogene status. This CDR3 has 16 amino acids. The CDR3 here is CASSKVTSGVTDTQYF. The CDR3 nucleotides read TGTGCCAGCAGCAAAGTCACTAGCGGGGTGACAGATACGCAGTATTTT.

CDR3 DNA: TGTGCCAGCAGCCCTCAAGGACAGCTAGCTTTATACAATGAGCAGTTCTTC. Translated: CASSPQGQLALYNEQFF. The chain employs TRBV7-9 and TRBJ2-1; tentatively, D is TRBD1 (6 bases). The CDR3 is 17 amino acids. Germline V gene sequence: CDR1 SEHNR, CDR2 FQNEAQ (reference sequence). V was pared by 5 bases and J by 4 bases, with 21 bases between.

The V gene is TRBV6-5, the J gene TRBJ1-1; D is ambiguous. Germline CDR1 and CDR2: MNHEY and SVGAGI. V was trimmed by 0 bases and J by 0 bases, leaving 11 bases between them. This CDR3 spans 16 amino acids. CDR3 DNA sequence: TGTGCCAGCAGTTACTCGAAGAGGATCATGAACACTGAAGCTTTCTTT. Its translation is CASSYSKRIMNTEAFF.

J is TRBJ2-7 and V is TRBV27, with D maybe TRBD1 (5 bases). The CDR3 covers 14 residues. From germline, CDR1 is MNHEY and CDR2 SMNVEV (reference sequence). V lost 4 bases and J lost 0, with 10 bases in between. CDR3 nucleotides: TGTGCCAGCAGTTCATACAGGAGCTCCTACGAGCAGTACTTC. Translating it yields CASSSYRSSYEQYF.

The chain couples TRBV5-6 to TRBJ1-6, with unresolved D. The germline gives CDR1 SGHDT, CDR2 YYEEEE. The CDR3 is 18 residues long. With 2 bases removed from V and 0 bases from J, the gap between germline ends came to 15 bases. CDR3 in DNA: TGTGCCAGCAGCTTCCGGGCCGGGGTGAGCTCCTATAATTCACCCCTCCACTTT. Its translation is CASSFRAGVSSYNSPLHF.

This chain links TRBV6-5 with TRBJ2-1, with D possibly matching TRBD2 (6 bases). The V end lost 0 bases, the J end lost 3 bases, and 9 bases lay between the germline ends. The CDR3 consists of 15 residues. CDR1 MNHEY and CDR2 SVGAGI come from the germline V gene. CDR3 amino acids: CASSYSPDYYNEQFF. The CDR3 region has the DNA TGTGCCAGCAGTTACTCCCCGGACTACTACAATGAGCAGTTCTTC.

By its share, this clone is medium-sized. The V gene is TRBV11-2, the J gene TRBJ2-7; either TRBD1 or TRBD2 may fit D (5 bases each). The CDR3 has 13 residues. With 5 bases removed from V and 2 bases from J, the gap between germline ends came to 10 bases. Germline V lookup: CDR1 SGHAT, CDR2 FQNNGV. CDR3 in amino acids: CASSAGTAYEQYF. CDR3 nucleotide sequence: TGTGCCAGCAGCGCCGGGACGGCCTACGAGCAGTACTTC.